This TCR beta chain comes out of a study of CD8 T cells in Susac syndrome. The junction had 2 bases not matched to a gene; V was cut back by 1 base and J by 4 bases. This CDR3 comprises 13 residues. Germline CDR1 and CDR2: GTSNPN and SVGIG (reference sequence). RNA, at about 0.45 to 1 ug, was reverse transcribed with random hexamers. Via MiXCR, TCRdb re-called the immunoSEQ multiplex PCR reads, giving one row per CDR3 protein. Of under 200,000 distinct CDR3 sequences listed, about 96% are singletons. The chain couples TRBV30 to TRBJ2-3, with 7 nucleotides matching TRBD2. What was sequenced was CD4+ T cells from PBMCs. The source is a human donor with Susac syndrome. The DNA for the CDR3 is TGTGCCTGGAGTGGCGGGAGTCCAGATACGCAGTATTTT. Encoded protein: CAWSGGSPDTQYF.